The 13 T cell receptor beta chains presented below share a single source sample, sequenced in a study of blood T cell repertoires in COVID-19. The method was immunoSEQ multiplex PCR; TCRdb's version includes in-frame clones alone and lacks a portion of them. The table lists tens of thousands of clones, 91% of them singletons. What was sequenced was peripheral blood. The receptors were gathered from a human donor in a cohort sampled during active COVID-19.

V gene TRBV24-1 combines with J gene TRBJ2-1; 9 bases agree with TRBD2. The CDR3 runs 15 residues. CDR1 and CDR2 from the germline V gene are KGHDR and SFDVKD. The ends lost 3 bases at V and 7 bases at J; junction bases unmatched: 6. CDR3 sequence (DNA): TGTGCCACCAGTGATCCCGGGACTAGCAGGAATGAGCAGTTCTTC. As protein: CATSDPGTSRNEQFF.

The chain uses TRBV4-3 and TRBJ2-3, with TRBD1 matching over 7 bases. Germline V gene lookup returns CDR1 LGHNA and CDR2 YSLEER. With V trimmed by 0 bases and J by 1 base, 7 bases remained unmatched. The CDR3 has 17 amino acids. The CDR3 reads CASSQDPLGQRTDTQYF. Here the CDR3 DNA reads TGCGCCAGCAGCCAAGATCCGTTGGGACAGCGCACAGATACGCAGTATTTT.

This sequence joins TRBV10-1 and TRBJ1-2, with D maybe TRBD1 (5 bases). This CDR3 comprises 13 residues. The germline gives CDR1 WNHNN, CDR2 SYGVQD (reference sequence). Trimming pared 2 bases from V and 3 bases from J, leaving 7 bases between. As DNA, the CDR3 is TGCGCCAGCAGTGAGGGGGCCGACTATGGCTACACCTTC. Translating it yields CASSEGADYGYTF.

The V call is TRBV28, the J call TRBJ2-5; 7 bases map to TRBD1. CDR1 is MDHEN, CDR2 SYDVKM, per germline. This CDR3 region has 14 residues. The V and J ends lost 7 bases and 3 bases, in that order; junction bases with no gene match: 8. In nucleotides, the CDR3 is TGTGCCAGCACCCACAGGGGTAAAAAAGAGACCCAGTACTTC. This encodes CASTHRGKKETQYF.

V is TRBV6-5 and J is TRBJ2-1, with 12 bases aligning to TRBD2. Germline values: CDR1 MNHEY, CDR2 SVGAGI. V lost 11 bases to trimming and J lost 4 bases; unmatched junction nucleotides: 6. This CDR3 comprises 14 residues. DNA for the CDR3: TGTGCCGCTGTGCTAGCGGGGGGGTACAATGAGCAGTTCTTC. This sequence encodes CAAVLAGGYNEQFF.

This clone was detected only once. The chain is built from TRBV4-2 and TRBJ2-7; TRBD1 might be the D (6 bases). The CDR3 covers 13 residues. Germline lookup yields CDR1 LGHNA and CDR2 YNFKEQ. V gave up 4 bases and J gave up 2 bases, with 9 bases separating them. CDR3 DNA: TGTGCCAGCAGCCGGGCAGGGGCCTACGAGCAGTACTTC. This encodes CASSRAGAYEQYF.

This chain links TRBV7-2 with TRBJ1-1, with D perhaps matching TRBD1 (5 bases). Germline V gene sequence: CDR1 SGHTA, CDR2 FQGNSA. Trimming took 5 bases from V and 1 from J, leaving 14 bases between them. CDR3 length: 15 amino acids. CDR3 bases: TGTGCCAGCAGCCCATACAAGGGGCGGAACACTGAAGCTTTCTTT. Its protein product is CASSPYKGRNTEAFF.

The chain links TRBV7-9 to TRBJ1-1; tentatively, D is TRBD1 (5 bases). Deletions cut 1 base from V and 4 bases from J, with 13 bases between. This CDR3 region has 15 residues. Germline V gene lookup returns CDR1 SEHNR and CDR2 FQNEAQ (reference sequence). The CDR3 spells CASSLGGADGTEAFF. The DNA of the CDR3 is TGTGCCAGCAGCTTAGGCGGGGCGGATGGCACTGAAGCTTTCTTT.

V is TRBV9 and J is TRBJ1-2; 9 bases align to TRBD1. The CDR3 consists of 14 residues. V lost 4 bases and J lost 8; bases outside the gene matches: 9. In germline, CDR1 is SGDLS, CDR2 YYNGEE. In nucleotides, the CDR3 is TGTGCCAGCAGCCCTCGGGACAGGGTTCTAGGCTACACCTTC. Protein: CASSPRDRVLGYTF.

This CDR3 is CASSLGRETGELFF. CDR3 DNA: TGCGCCAGCAGCTTGGGGCGGGAAACCGGGGAGCTGTTTTTT. The rearrangement uses TRBV5-1 and TRBJ2-2; perhaps TRBD2 as D (6 bases). From germline, CDR1 is SGHRS and CDR2 YFSETQ. This CDR3 is 14 amino acids long. Deletions cut 0 bases from V and 5 bases from J, with 8 bases between.

This clone was observed a single time. The chain recombines TRBV28 with TRBJ1-4; perhaps TRBD1 as D (5 bases). The CDR3 totals 14 residues. Trimming removed 5 bases from V and 8 bases from J, with 15 bases in between. Germline lookup yields CDR1 MDHEN and CDR2 SYDVKM. The DNA of the CDR3 is TGTGCCAGCAGTCAGGGAGGAGGGGCCGAAAAACTGTTTTTT. This gives the protein CASSQGGGAEKLFF.

V and J are TRBV5-1 and TRBJ1-4; 7 bases are shared with TRBD1. The CDR3 extends over 15 amino acids. Germline trimming cut 5 bases from V and 3 bases from J; bases unmatched to any gene: 7. Germline V gives CDR1 SGHRS, CDR2 YFSETQ. Here the CDR3 reads CASRREGAPNEKLFF. The CDR3 DNA is TGCGCCAGCAGGCGCGAGGGGGCGCCTAATGAAAAACTGTTTTTT.

The rearrangement links TRBV4-1 to TRBJ1-5, with D unresolved. CDR1 and CDR2 from the germline V gene are MGHRA and YSYEKL. Trimming shortened V by 0 bases and J by 6 bases, and 12 bases separated the two germline ends. The CDR3 consists of 15 residues. The CDR3 region has the DNA TGCGCCAGCAGCCAAGATGAGAGGTCGGTTCAGCCCCAGCATTTT. Translated: CASSQDERSVQPQHF.